The next 22 T cell receptor beta chains were all read from a single sample in a study of blood T cell repertoires in COVID-19. TCRdb's table, derived via immunoSEQ multiplex PCR, lists solely in-frame clones and lacks some. The sample has 110,000 to 150,000 clones; roughly 80% are singletons. The sequenced material came from peripheral blood. The receptors come from a man aged 50 to 60 with active or convalescent COVID-19.

This clone was seen once. The rearrangement uses TRBV15 and TRBJ1-1; D is unresolved. Trimming left V 5 bases short and J 0 bases short, with 10 bases between. This CDR3 is built from 14 residues. Per germline, CDR1 LNHNV and CDR2 YYDKDF (reference sequence). The CDR3 loop reads CATSPLDMNTEAFF. The CDR3 DNA sequence: TGTGCCACCAGCCCCCTCGACATGAACACTGAAGCTTTCTTT.

The chain links TRBV15 to TRBJ1-4; D is undetermined. The CDR3 spans 15 residues. V gave up 2 bases and J gave up 0 bases, with 7 bases separating them. Germline-derived CDR1 and CDR2 are LNHNV and YYDKDF (reference sequence). The chain's CDR3 is CATSRLFTTNEKLFF. CDR3 nucleotide sequence: TGTGCCACCAGCAGACTCTTTACAACTAATGAAAAACTGTTTTTT.

The rearrangement links TRBV28 to TRBJ2-7; 7 bases line up with TRBD2. This CDR3 region has 14 residues. J was trimmed by 3 bases and V by 2 bases; bases with no gene match: 4. Looked up from germline, CDR1 is MDHEN and CDR2 is SYDVKM. The CDR3 bases are TGTGCCAGCAGTTTAACTAGCGCCAGCTACGAGCAGTACTTC. It codes for CASSLTSASYEQYF.

The chain carries TRBV24-1 and TRBJ1-1, with TRBD1 identical over 10 bases. The CDR3 loop spans 14 amino acids. CDR1 and CDR2 (germline): KGHDR, SFDVKD. J gave up 5 bases and V 9 bases, and 8 bases lay outside the gene matches. The CDR3 sequence: CATRRKDRGTEAFF. The CDR3 coding sequence is TGTGCCACCCGAAGAAAGGACAGGGGGACTGAAGCTTTCTTT.

This chain connects TRBV27 to TRBJ1-2; 10 nucleotides match TRBD1. In germline, CDR1 is MNHEY, CDR2 SMNVEV (reference sequence). Trimming removed 8 bases from V and 5 bases from J; junction bases left unmatched: 8. This CDR3 spans 14 amino acids. CDR3 protein: CASSRDRGGYGYTF. The CDR3 coding sequence is TGTGCCAGCTCCCGGGACAGGGGTGGTTATGGCTACACCTTC.

V and J are TRBV11-3 and TRBJ1-1; D unclear. CDR3 length: 13 amino acids. CDR1 is SGHNT and CDR2 is YENEEA in the germline V gene. The ends were cut back, 2 bases at V and 3 bases at J, with 7 bases in the middle. The CDR3 DNA reads TGTGCCAGCAGCTTATTTTCCGACACTGAAGCTTTCTTT. It encodes CASSLFSDTEAFF.

The chain recombines TRBV9 with TRBJ1-1; maybe TRBD1 (6 bases). CDR1 is SGDLS and CDR2 is YYNGEE in the germline V gene. Between the trimmed V and J ends, which lost 0 bases and 0 bases, there was a span of 9 bases. The CDR3 runs to 15 residues. This chain's CDR3 is CASSVASGVNTEAFF. In DNA form, the CDR3 reads TGTGCCAGCAGCGTAGCATCAGGGGTGAACACTGAAGCTTTCTTT.

The chain uses TRBV5-5 and TRBJ1-2; TRBD1 matches 9 bases. The V segment lost 2 bases and the J segment 6 bases; nucleotides outside the gene matches: 8. The germline V gene has CDR1 SGHKS and CDR2 YYEKEE (reference sequence). The CDR3 covers 15 residues. The CDR3 region is CASSLGQGFWDGYTF. The CDR3 DNA is TGTGCCAGCAGCTTAGGACAGGGGTTTTGGGATGGCTACACCTTC.

This chain links TRBV3-1 (or the pseudogene TRBV3-2) with TRBJ1-4, with D unclear. V dropped 4 bases and J dropped 1 base, with 13 bases sitting between them. The CDR3 runs 16 residues. Germline loops: CDR1 LGHDT, CDR2 YNNKEL (reference sequence). CDR3 region: CASSLSRRGTNEKLFF. CDR3 DNA: TGTGCCAGCAGCCTCTCGCGCCGGGGAACTAATGAAAAACTGTTTTTT.

The rearrangement links TRBV29-1 to TRBJ2-7, with 8 bases identical to TRBD2. V dropped 0 bases and J dropped 3; count of bases not matched to a gene: 4. The CDR3 covers 14 residues. From germline, CDR1 is SQVTM and CDR2 ANQGSEA. The CDR3 reads CSVEETSENYEQYF. CDR3 sequence (DNA): TGCAGCGTTGAAGAGACTAGCGAAAACTACGAGCAGTACTTC.

The chain carries TRBV14 and TRBJ1-6; D is unresolved. Germline CDR1 is SGHDN and CDR2 is FVKESK. The V and J ends lost 4 bases and 7 bases respectively, with 11 bases between them. The CDR3 consists of 14 residues. CDR3 nucleotides: TGTGCCAGCAGCCTTAGTCCCGGGAATTCACCCCTCCACTTT. Its protein product is CASSLSPGNSPLHF.

The chain carries TRBV1 and TRBJ2-3; TRBD1 is the table's D call and was not checked against the DNA. TRBV1 is a recognized pseudogene. CDR3 size: 12 residues. In DNA form, the CDR3 reads TGCACCAGCAGCCAAGCGAACCCCCAGTGGTATTTT. This codes for CTSSQANPQWYF.

This chain connects TRBV29-1 to TRBJ2-6; 11 bases are shared with TRBD1. With 5 bases clipped from V and 0 bases from J, the junction kept 3 bases outside the gene matches. The CDR3 consists of 16 residues. Germline CDR1 and CDR2: SQVTM and ANQGSEA. CDR3 in amino acids: CSVPGTGGSGANVLTF. The CDR3 DNA is TGCAGCGTTCCCGGGACAGGGGGCTCTGGGGCCAACGTCCTGACTTTC.

V and J are TRBV5-1 and TRBJ2-1; D possibly corresponds to TRBD2 (6 bases). Germline V CDR1 and CDR2: SGHRS, YFSETQ. V was shortened by 4 bases and J by 7 bases, with 18 bases between the two germline ends. The CDR3 sequence is 15 residues long. The CDR3 coding sequence is TGCGCCAGCAGCCTTAGCGGCACCGTCGGGAATGAGCAGTTCTTC. Its translation is CASSLSGTVGNEQFF.

In regard to this clone: Sequence at one end of the junction differs from germline and may be a read error. The V gene is TRBV4-2, the J gene TRBJ1-2; D call uncertain. CDR3 length equals 12 residues. The germline V gene encodes CDR1 LGHNA and CDR2 YNFKEQ. CDR3 residues: CASGPRDYGYTF. CDR3 nucleotide sequence: TGTGCCAGCGGCCCCCGCGACTATGGTTACACCTTC.

The rearrangement joins TRBV30 to TRBJ1-4, with 8 bases aligning to TRBD1. Germline-derived CDR1 and CDR2 are GTSNPN and SVGIG (reference sequence). After removal of 0 bases from V and 6 bases from J, the junction contained 18 bases not matched to a gene. The CDR3 has 19 residues. The CDR3 DNA follows: TGTGCCTGGAGTGTAGGGGACAGGTTTTCCCCAAACACCTATGAAAAACTGTTTTTT. Protein product: CAWSVGDRFSPNTYEKLFF.

This chain uses TRBV4-1 with TRBJ2-7; maybe TRBD1 (5 bases). The V end lost 4 bases, the J end lost 2 bases, and 15 bases lay between the germline ends. The CDR3 is 15 amino acids. Germline lookup yields CDR1 MGHRA and CDR2 YSYEKL. The CDR3 loop is CASSRPLAGTYEQYF. In DNA, the CDR3 is TGCGCCAGCAGCCGACCTCTGGCAGGGACCTACGAGCAGTACTTC.

V is TRBV19 and J is TRBJ2-7; 7 bases are a match to TRBD2. Trimming cost V 5 bases and J 4 bases; bases outside gene matches: 5. Germline lookup yields CDR1 LNHDA and CDR2 SQIVND (reference sequence). The CDR3 spans 13 residues. CDR3 nucleotides: TGTGCCAGTAGTGGGCGGGAGAGGTACGAGCAGTACTTC. Its protein product is CASSGRERYEQYF.

This sequence joins TRBV7-9 and TRBJ1-2, with 9 nucleotides matching TRBD1. CDR1 is SEHNR, CDR2 FQNEAQ, per germline (reference sequence). This CDR3 has 16 amino acids. Trimming cost V 4 bases and J 0 bases; bases outside gene matches: 6. CDR3 sequence: CASSSRDRASNYGYTF. The CDR3 coding sequence is TGTGCCAGCAGCTCCCGGGACAGGGCTTCTAACTATGGCTACACCTTC.

This chain joins TRBV9 and TRBJ2-5; the D gene is possibly TRBD1 (6 bases). The CDR3 covers 16 residues. V lost 0 bases, J lost 4 bases, and 16 bases lay in between. The germline V gene has CDR1 SGDLS and CDR2 YYNGEE. Here the CDR3 reads CASSVAGQRVIETQYF. CDR3 nucleotides: TGTGCCAGCAGCGTAGCAGGACAGAGGGTGATAGAGACCCAGTACTTC. Variable domain in full (rest from reference TRBV9 and TRBJ2-5): DSGVTQTPKHLITATGQRVTLRCSPRSGDLSVYWYQQSLDQGLQFLIQYYNGEERAKGNILERFSAQQFPDLHSELNLSSLELGDSALYFCASSVAGQRVIETQYFGPGTRLLVL.

The chain joins TRBV25-1 to TRBJ1-4, with D hard to call. Germline lookup yields CDR1 MGHDK and CDR2 SYGVNS. The CDR3 loop spans 15 amino acids. V lost 9 bases and J 11 bases, leaving 25 bases between the germline ends. CDR3 DNA: TGTGCCAGTGAAAAGAGGTCACCTGCGAATGGGAAACTGTTTTTT. Residues: CASEKRSPANGKLFF.

V and J are TRBV18 and TRBJ2-3, with D hard to call. From germline, CDR1 is KGHSH and CDR2 LQKENI. V was pared by 6 bases and J by 5 bases, with 9 bases between. The CDR3 consists of 12 residues. The CDR3 DNA is TGTGCCAGCTCCCCGACTGGAGATACGCAGTATTTT. Protein sequence: CASSPTGDTQYF.